This T cell receptor beta chain was recovered during a study of T cell repertoires in cytomegalovirus infection. The overall study: Both CMV infection and a matching HLA type were indicated by public TCR beta signatures.

As regards this clonotype: Its target is not known.

TCRdb reprocessed the reads via MiXCR and lists one record per CDR3 protein. The sample carries fewer than 1,000,000 distinct CDR3 sequences, approximately 31% recorded once. The V gene end was trimmed by 1 base and the J gene end by 5 bases; junction bases not matched to a gene: 7. This CDR3 spans 15 amino acids. The chain carries TRBV12-3 or TRBV12-4 and TRBJ2-7, with TRBD1 matching 8 bases. Sequenced material: cultured CD8+ T cells from PBMCs, taken from culture after CMV antigen stimulation. The clonotype was recovered from a human donor in good health (CMV status not recorded). Some clones in this sample may be carry-over from other donors' samples. CDR3 sequence reads: CASSLENQGADEQYF. The CDR3 bases are TGTGCCAGCAGTTTAGAAAATCAGGGGGCAGACGAGCAGTACTTC.